This T cell receptor beta chain was retrieved from a study of blood T cell repertoires in COVID-19. The V gene's germline CDR1 is WNHNN and CDR2 SYGVQD (reference sequence). There are 14 residues in the CDR3. V lost 2 bases and J 1 base, leaving 7 bases between the germline ends. Libraries were prepared by immunoSEQ multiplex PCR; TCRdb keeps only in-frame clonotypes and omits some of them. The sample lists approximately 61,000 clones; 65% to 85% were seen once. V usage is TRBV10-1 and J usage is TRBJ2-3; D ambiguous. This sequence was found in a woman aged 70-85 years with acute or convalescent COVID-19. Sequencing used peripheral blood. The CDR3 is CASSEDKRTDTQYF. The CDR3 DNA is TGCGCCAGCAGTGAGGACAAGCGCACAGATACGCAGTATTTT.